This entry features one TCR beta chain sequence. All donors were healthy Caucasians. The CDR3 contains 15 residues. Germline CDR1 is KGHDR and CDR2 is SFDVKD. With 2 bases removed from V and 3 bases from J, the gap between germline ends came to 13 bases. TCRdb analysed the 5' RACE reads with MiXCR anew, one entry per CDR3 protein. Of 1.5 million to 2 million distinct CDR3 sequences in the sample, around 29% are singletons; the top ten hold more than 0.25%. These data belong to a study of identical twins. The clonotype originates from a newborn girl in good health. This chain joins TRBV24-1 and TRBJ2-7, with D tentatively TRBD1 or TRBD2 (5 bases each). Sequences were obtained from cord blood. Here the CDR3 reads CATSDSRQGRYEQYF. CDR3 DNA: TGTGCCACCAGTGATTCTCGGCAGGGACGCTACGAGCAGTACTTC.